The T cell receptor beta chain under discussion was sequenced for a study of T cells in Graves' hyperthyroidism and ophthalmopathy. Notes on the study in general: Most thyroid-expanded clonotypes above 0.001 were also found in blood.

The V gene lost 5 bases and the J gene lost 4 bases, with 12 bases spanning the gap. CDR3 length equals 13 residues. Germline V CDR1 and CDR2: SNHLY, FYNNEI. The investigators amplified TCR beta CDR3 regions from RNA transcripts. When the TCR CDR3 underwent first-round RT-PCR, the HTBI primer set was used. TCRdb reprocessed the multiplex PCR reads with MiXCR, giving one entry per CDR3 protein. The sample contains hundreds of thousands of distinct CDR3 sequences, more than 20% of which appear only once. This clonotype was seen at least ten times. Its antigen is undetermined. Sequencing input: blood. This TCR was sampled from a young man with Graves' ophthalmopathy. The V and J genes are TRBV2 and TRBJ2-7; D uncertain. In DNA form, the CDR3 reads TGTGCCAGCAGTCTCTCTCCGATTTACGAGCAGTACTTC. It yields the protein CASSLSPIYEQYF. Based on the CDR3 plus reference TRBV2 and TRBJ2-7, the full variable domain is EPEVTQTPSHQVTQMGQEVILRCVPISNHLYFYWYRQILGQKVEFLVSFYNNEISEKSEIFDDQFSVERPDGSNFTLKIRSTKLEDSAMYFCASSLSPIYEQYFGPGTRLTVT.